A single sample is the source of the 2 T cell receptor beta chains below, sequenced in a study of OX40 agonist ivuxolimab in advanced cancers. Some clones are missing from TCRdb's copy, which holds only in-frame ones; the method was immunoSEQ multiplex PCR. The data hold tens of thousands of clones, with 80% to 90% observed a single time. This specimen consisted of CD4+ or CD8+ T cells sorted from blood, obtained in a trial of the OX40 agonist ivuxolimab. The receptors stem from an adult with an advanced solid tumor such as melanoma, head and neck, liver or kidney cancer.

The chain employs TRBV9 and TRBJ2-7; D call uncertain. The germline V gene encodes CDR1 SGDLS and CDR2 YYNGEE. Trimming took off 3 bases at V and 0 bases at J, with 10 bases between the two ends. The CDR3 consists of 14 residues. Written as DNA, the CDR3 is TGTGCCAGCAGCGCCGACTTCTACTCCTACGAGCAGTACTTC. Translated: CASSADFYSYEQYF. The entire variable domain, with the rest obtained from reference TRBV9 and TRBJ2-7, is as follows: DSGVTQTPKHLITATGQRVTLRCSPRSGDLSVYWYQQSLDQGLQFLIQYYNGEERAKGNILERFSAQQFPDLHSELNLSSLELGDSALYFCASSADFYSYEQYFGPGTRLTVT.

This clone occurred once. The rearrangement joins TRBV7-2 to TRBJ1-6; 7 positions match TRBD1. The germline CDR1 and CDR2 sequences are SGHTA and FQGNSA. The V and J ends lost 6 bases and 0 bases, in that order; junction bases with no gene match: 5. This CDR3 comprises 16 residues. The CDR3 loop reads CASSRDRSSYNSPLHF. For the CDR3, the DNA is TGTGCCAGCAGTCGGGACAGAAGCTCCTATAATTCACCCCTCCACTTT.